This T cell receptor beta chain was recovered during a study of blood T cells in healthy people across ages. This clonotype was counted at least ten times. Next came a second PCR, run for about 6 to 12 cycles, which used a sample-barcoded 5' primer along with a J-beta primer mix. TCRdb reprocessed the 5' RACE reads with MiXCR, giving one entry per CDR3 protein. The profile shows fewer than 900,000 distinct CDR3 sequences, around 36% of them singletons. The CDR3 consists of 15 residues. The V end was cut by 5 bases, the J end by 8 bases, with 19 bases between. CDR1 MNHEY and CDR2 SVGEGT come from the germline V gene.

The source is a man aged 18 to 29 in good health. Material: blood. The chain carries TRBV6-2 or TRBV6-3 and TRBJ2-1; D may be TRBD1 (6 bases). The CDR3 DNA sequence: TGTGCCAGCAGTGACCGGGACAAGGGAAGTGATGAGCAGTTCTTC. Translating it yields CASSDRDKGSDEQFF.